This TCR beta chain was captured in a study of spatial heterogeneity in lung cancer. Overall study: Each unique TCR and UMI combination was seen more than ten times on average in raw reads.

Only a few counts were recorded for this clonotype. The time point was: sample taken at primary tumor resection. Tumor, nontumor lung or frozen PBMC supplied whole RNA that was sequenced unsorted. The CDR3 contains 14 residues. Trimming cost V 4 bases and J 1 base; bases outside gene matches: 1. CDR1 and CDR2 from the germline V gene are ENHRY and SYGVKD. TCRdb re-analysed the 5' RACE reads in MiXCR, keeping a single row per CDR3 protein. The sample has around 60,000 distinct CDR3 sequences; more than 7% are singletons. The clonotype was recovered from a female donor with early-stage non-small cell lung cancer. The chain links TRBV10-3 to TRBJ2-5, with 9 positions matching TRBD2. The sequencing used PBMCs, collected at surgery. The CDR3 DNA reads as TGTGCCATCAGTGGCGGGGGGGCCCAAGAGACCCAGTACTTC. Protein product: CAISGGGAQETQYF.